This T cell receptor (beta chain) was sequenced during a study of blood T cell repertoires in COVID-19. Study as a whole: Spain, Italy and the United States supplied samples that represented acute and convalescent COVID-19. Nucleic acid was either cDNA or gDNA, and it came from T cells, B-cell-depleted T cells, or PBMCs.

CDR3 length: 14 residues. The germline V gene encodes CDR1 SGHRS and CDR2 YFSETQ. With V trimmed by 5 bases and J by 5 bases, 4 bases remained unmatched. This clone has just one count. In the authors' methods: Amplifying reference gene primers gave estimates of nucleated cell counts. Data came from immunoSEQ multiplex PCR; TCRdb stores just in-frame clones and leaves some out. The V and J calls and clone size were taken over from that table, and D and trimming were inferred from the DNA. The table shows about 99,000 clones, with roughly 78% occurring only once. This chain connects TRBV5-1 to TRBJ2-5, with TRBD2 matching over 12 bases. This TCR was sampled from a woman older than 75 with active or convalescent COVID-19. Input material: peripheral blood. Here the CDR3 reads CASRLGTSGETQYF. The CDR3 coding sequence is TGCGCCAGCAGACTAGGGACTAGCGGGGAGACCCAGTACTTC.